Ten or more counts support the clone carrying this T cell receptor beta chain. Its antigen is unidentified. TCRdb reanalysed the 5' RACE reads using MiXCR and keeps one entry per CDR3 protein. The repertoire includes hundreds of thousands of distinct CDR3 sequences, less than 10% of them detected once, and 5% to 5.5% sits in the top ten. This entry is derived from a study of identical twins. Study-wide results and limits: Out-of-frame alpha sequences common to twins were enriched for low generation probability. These conclusions were based on statistical analysis (cross-sectional, not following the same donors). Out-of-frame sharing of TCR alpha in monozygotic twins was underestimated by models. Beta clonotypes that were abundant in cord blood contained fewer insertions, a pattern absent from memory repertoires.

V was clipped by 5 bases and J by 2 bases, with 15 bases between them. The CDR3 totals 15 residues. This clonotype was obtained from a woman younger than 35 in good health. The chain recombines TRBV12-3 or TRBV12-4 with TRBJ1-1, with TRBD1 as a possible D gene (5 bases). The sample was memory (CD45RO+) T cells sorted from blood. In DNA, the CDR3 is TGTGCCAGCAGTCCTACCGGGACGCTAAACACTGAAGCTTTCTTT. Protein sequence: CASSPTGTLNTEAFF.